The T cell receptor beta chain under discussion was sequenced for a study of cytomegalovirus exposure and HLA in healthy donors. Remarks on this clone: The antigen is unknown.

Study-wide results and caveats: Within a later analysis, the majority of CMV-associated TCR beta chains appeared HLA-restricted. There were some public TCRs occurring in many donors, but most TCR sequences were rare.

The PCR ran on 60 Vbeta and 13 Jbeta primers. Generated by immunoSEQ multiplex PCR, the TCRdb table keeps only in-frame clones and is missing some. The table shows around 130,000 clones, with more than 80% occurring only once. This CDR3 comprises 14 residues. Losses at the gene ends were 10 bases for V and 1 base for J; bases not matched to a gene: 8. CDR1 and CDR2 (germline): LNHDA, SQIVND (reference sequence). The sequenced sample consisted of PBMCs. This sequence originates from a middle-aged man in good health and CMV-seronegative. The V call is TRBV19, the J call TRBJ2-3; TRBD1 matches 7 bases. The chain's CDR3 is CATNPGQGTDTQYF. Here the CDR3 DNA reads TGTGCCACAAACCCAGGACAGGGCACAGATACGCAGTATTTT.